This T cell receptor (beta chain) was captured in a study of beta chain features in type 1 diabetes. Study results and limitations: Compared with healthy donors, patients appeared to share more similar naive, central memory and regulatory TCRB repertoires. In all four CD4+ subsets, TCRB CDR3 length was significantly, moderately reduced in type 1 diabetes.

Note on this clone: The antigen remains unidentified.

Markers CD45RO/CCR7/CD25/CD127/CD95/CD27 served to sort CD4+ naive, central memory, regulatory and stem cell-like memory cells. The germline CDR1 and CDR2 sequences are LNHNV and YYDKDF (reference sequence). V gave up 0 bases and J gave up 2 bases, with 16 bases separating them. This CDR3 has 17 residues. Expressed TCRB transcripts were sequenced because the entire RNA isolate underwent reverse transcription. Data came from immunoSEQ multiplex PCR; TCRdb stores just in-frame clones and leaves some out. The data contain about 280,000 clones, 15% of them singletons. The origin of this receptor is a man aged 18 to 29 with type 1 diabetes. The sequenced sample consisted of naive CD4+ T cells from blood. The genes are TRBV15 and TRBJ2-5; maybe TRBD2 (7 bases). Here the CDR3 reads CATSRDLRGAHQETQYF. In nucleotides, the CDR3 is TGTGCCACCAGCAGAGATCTCCGGGGGGCCCATCAAGAGACCCAGTACTTC.